This passage covers 9 T cell receptor beta chains from one sample sequenced in a study of blood T cell repertoires in COVID-19 (dated by TCRdb to about 2020). Library creation used the immunoSEQ multiplex PCR assay. Not all clones reach the TCRdb copy of this immuneACCESS table, which keeps in-frame sequences only. Checked studies attribute under half of the gap to unresolved V genes and leave the rest unexplained. In all, the sample holds 350,000 to 450,000 clones, and approximately 89% of those were seen once. Around 1.5% of the sample is taken by the ten largest. Specimen: peripheral blood. These receptors were obtained from a woman between 35 and 50 years old with COVID-19, enrolled during active disease.

The sample holds a few counts of this clone. The chain couples TRBV6-5 to TRBJ1-2, with 8 bases matching TRBD1. The CDR3 has 13 amino acids. Germline V gives CDR1 MNHEY, CDR2 SVGAGI. The ends lost 6 bases at V and 4 bases at J; junction bases unmatched: 4. CDR3 sequence: CASRSTGAYGYTF. The DNA for the CDR3 is TGTGCCAGCAGGTCGACAGGGGCCTATGGCTACACCTTC.

Details on this clone: One end of the junction fails to match germline, which may point to a read error. This chain uses TRBV3-1 (or the pseudogene TRBV3-2) with TRBJ2-7, with 8 bases lining up with TRBD2. Germline values: CDR1 LGHDT, CDR2 YNNKEL (reference sequence). This CDR3 contains 18 residues. CDR3 sequence reads: CASSQDRRIAGNNYEQYF. In nucleotides, the CDR3 is TGTGCCAGCAGTCAAGATCGGAGAATAGCGGGGAACAACTACGAGCAGTACTTC.

The chain uses TRBV24-1 and TRBJ2-2, with TRBD1 identical over 12 bases. Germline values: CDR1 KGHDR, CDR2 SFDVKD. CDR3 length: 17 amino acids. J was trimmed by 6 bases and V by 2 bases; bases with no gene match: 6. CDR3 coding DNA: TGTGCCACCAGTGATTGGGGGACAGGGGGCCACGCCGGGGAGCTGTTTTTT. It encodes CATSDWGTGGHAGELFF.

The V gene is TRBV5-4, the J gene TRBJ1-1, with D possibly being TRBD1 (5 bases). Germline CDR1 SGHNT, CDR2 YYREEE (reference sequence). V gave up 0 bases and J gave up 0 bases, with 9 bases separating them. The CDR3 contains 15 residues. The CDR3 here is CASSLEGAMNTEAFF. CDR3 coding DNA: TGTGCCAGCAGCTTGGAAGGGGCCATGAACACTGAAGCTTTCTTT. The variable domain in full, with the rest retrieved from reference TRBV5-4 and TRBJ1-1, is ETGVTQSPTHLIKTRGQQVTLRCSSQSGHNTVSWYQQALGQGPQFIFQYYREEENGRGNFPPRFSGLQFPNYSSELNVNALELDDSALYLCASSLEGAMNTEAFFGQGTRLTVV.

This clone appeared a single time. V usage is TRBV5-1 and J usage is TRBJ2-1, with 11 bases matching TRBD2. The CDR3 has 16 amino acids. J lost 7 bases, V lost 1 base, and 7 bases had no gene match. Germline CDR1 and CDR2: SGHRS and YFSETQ. CDR3 DNA sequence: TGCGCCAGCAGCTTGACCGGGACTAGCGGTTGGAATGAGCAGTTCTTC. Protein: CASSLTGTSGWNEQFF.

J is TRBJ2-7 and V is TRBV7-3; the D gene is possibly TRBD1 (5 bases). V was clipped by 1 base and J by 0 bases, with 10 bases between them. Germline CDR1 is SGHTA and CDR2 is FQGTGA. This CDR3 comprises 15 residues. The chain's CDR3 is CASSLKADNSYEQYF. DNA of the CDR3: TGTGCCAGCAGCTTAAAGGCGGACAACTCCTACGAGCAGTACTTC. The full variable domain, completed using reference TRBV7-3 and TRBJ2-7, is GAGVSQTPSNKVTEKGKYVELRCDPISGHTALYWYRQSLGQGPEFLIYFQGTGAADDSGLPNDRFFAVRPEGSVSTLKIQRTERGDSAVYLCASSLKADNSYEQYFGPGTRLTVT.

This clone came up once. This rearrangement joins TRBV13 to TRBJ2-7, with 8 bases matching TRBD1. CDR1 is PRHDT and CDR2 is FYEKMQ in the germline V gene (reference sequence). Trimming cost V 4 bases and J 3 bases; bases outside gene matches: 5. The CDR3 covers 14 residues. CDR3 residues: CASSWTGRNYEQYF. The CDR3 DNA reads TGTGCCAGCAGCTGGACAGGGAGGAACTACGAGCAGTACTTC.

The chain joins TRBV6-1 to TRBJ2-1; D is perhaps TRBD1 (6 bases). The germline V gene has CDR1 MNHNS and CDR2 SASEGT. Trimming removed 3 bases from V and 16 bases from J, with 19 bases in between. This CDR3 is built from 13 residues. The CDR3 protein is CASSEGPVGANFF. CDR3 in DNA: TGTGCCAGCAGTGAGGGTCCCGTGGGGGCGAATTTCTTC.

The chain has TRBV7-3 and TRBJ1-1; the D is unclear. Germline CDR1 is SGHTA and CDR2 is FQGTGA. Deletions cut 6 bases from V and 4 bases from J, with 12 bases between. This CDR3 has 13 amino acids. This chain's CDR3 is CASSAPGSTEAFF. The CDR3 bases are TGTGCCAGCAGTGCCCCGGGTAGCACTGAAGCTTTCTTT.